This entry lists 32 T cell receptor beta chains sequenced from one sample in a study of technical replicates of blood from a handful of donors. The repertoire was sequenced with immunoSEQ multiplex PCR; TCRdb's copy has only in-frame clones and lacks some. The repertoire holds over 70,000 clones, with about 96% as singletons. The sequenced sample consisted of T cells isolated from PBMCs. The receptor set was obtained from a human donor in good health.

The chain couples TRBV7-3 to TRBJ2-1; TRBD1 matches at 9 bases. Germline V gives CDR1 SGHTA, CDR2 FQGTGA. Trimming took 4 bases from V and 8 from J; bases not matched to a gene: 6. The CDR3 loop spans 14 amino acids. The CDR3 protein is CASSSTGQGYEQFF. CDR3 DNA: TGTGCCAGCAGCTCAACGGGACAGGGCTATGAGCAGTTCTTC.

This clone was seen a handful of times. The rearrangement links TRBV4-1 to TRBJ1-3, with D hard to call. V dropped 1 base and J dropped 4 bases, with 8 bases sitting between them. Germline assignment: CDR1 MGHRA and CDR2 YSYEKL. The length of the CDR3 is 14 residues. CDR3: CASSQGSRGNTIYF. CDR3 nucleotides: TGCGCCAGCAGCCAAGGGTCCAGGGGAAACACCATATATTTT.

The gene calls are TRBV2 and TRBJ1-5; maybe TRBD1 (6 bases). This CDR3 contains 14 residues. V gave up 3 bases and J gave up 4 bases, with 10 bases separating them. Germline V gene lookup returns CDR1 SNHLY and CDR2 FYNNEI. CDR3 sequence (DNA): TGTGCCAGCAGTGAGTGGACAGCGAATCAGCCCCAGCATTTT. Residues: CASSEWTANQPQHF.

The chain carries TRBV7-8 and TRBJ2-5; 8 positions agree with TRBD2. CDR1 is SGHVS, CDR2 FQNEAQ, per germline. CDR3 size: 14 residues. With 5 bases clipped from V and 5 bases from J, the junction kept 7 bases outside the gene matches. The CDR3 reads CASSTRTSWETQYF. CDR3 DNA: TGTGCCAGCAGCACTCGGACTAGCTGGGAGACCCAGTACTTC.

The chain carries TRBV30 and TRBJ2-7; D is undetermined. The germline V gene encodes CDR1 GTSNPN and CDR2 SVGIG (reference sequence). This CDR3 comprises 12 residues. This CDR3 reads CAVPRGAYEQYF. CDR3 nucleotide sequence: TGTGCGGTCCCTAGAGGCGCCTACGAGCAGTACTTC.

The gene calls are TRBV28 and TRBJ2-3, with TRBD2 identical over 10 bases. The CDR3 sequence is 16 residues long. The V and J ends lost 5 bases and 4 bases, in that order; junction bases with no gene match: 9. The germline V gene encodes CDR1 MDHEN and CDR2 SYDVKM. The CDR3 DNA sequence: TGTGCCAGCAGTCTGATATCTAGCGGGAGACCAGATACGCAGTATTTT. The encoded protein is CASSLISSGRPDTQYF.

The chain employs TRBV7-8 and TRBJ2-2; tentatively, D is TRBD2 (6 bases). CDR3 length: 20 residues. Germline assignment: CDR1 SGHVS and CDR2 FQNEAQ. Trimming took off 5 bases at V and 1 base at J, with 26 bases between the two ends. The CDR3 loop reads CASSRFVGGGFLGNTGELFF. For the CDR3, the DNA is TGTGCCAGCAGCCGATTTGTGGGCGGAGGGTTCTTGGGGAACACCGGGGAGCTGTTTTTT.

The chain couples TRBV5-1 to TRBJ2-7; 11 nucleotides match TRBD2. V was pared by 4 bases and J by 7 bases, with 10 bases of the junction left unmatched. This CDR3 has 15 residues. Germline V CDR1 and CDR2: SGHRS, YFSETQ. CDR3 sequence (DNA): TGCGCCAGCAGCCCCACTAGCGGGGGAGTGGGAGAGCAGTACTTC. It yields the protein CASSPTSGGVGEQYF.

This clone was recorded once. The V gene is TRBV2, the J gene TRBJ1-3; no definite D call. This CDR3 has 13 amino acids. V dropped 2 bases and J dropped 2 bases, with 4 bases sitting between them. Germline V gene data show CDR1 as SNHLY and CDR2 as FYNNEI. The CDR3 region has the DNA TGTGCCAGCAGTGAAATTACTGGAAACACCATATATTTT. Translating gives CASSEITGNTIYF.

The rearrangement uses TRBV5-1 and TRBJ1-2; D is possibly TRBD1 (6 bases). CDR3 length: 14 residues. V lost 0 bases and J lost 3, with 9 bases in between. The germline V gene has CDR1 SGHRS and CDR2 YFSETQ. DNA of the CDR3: TGCGCCAGCAGCTTGGAAGGGGGACACTATGGCTACACCTTC. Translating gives CASSLEGGHYGYTF.

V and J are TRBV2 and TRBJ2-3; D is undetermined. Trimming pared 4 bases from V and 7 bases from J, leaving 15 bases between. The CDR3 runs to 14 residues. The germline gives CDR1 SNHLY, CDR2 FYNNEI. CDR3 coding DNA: TGTGCCAGCAGTGGACAAACGGCCAGTCATACGCAGTATTTT. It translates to CASSGQTASHTQYF. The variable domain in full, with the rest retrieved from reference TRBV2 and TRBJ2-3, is EPEVTQTPSHQVTQMGQEVILRCVPISNHLYFYWYRQILGQKVEFLVSFYNNEISEKSEIFDDQFSVERPDGSNFTLKIRSTKLEDSAMYFCASSGQTASHTQYFGPGTRLTVL.

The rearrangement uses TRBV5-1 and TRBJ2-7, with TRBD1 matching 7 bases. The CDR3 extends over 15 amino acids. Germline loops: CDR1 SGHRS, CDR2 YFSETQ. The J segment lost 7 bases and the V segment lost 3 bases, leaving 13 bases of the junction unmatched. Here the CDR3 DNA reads TGCGCCAGCAGCTCCCTTACGGGACAGCGTATGGAGCAGTACTTC. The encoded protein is CASSSLTGQRMEQYF.

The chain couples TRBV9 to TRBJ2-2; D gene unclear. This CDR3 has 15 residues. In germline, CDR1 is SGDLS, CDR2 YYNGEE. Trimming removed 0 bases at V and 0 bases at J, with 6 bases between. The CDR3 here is CASSVDTTNTGELFF. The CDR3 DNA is TGTGCCAGCAGCGTAGACACAACGAACACCGGGGAGCTGTTTTTT.

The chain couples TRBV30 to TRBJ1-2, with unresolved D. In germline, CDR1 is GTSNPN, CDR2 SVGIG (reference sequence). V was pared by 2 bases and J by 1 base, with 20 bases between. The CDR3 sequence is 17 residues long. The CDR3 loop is CAWSTPRLGQDNYGYTF. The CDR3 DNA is TGTGCCTGGAGTACCCCCCGTCTTGGTCAGGATAACTATGGCTACACCTTC.

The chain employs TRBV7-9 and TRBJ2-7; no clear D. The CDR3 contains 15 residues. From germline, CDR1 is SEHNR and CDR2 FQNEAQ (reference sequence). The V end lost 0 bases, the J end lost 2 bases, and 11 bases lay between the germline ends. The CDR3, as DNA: TGTGCCAGCAGCTTAGCGGTGTCGGGTCCCTACGAGCAGTACTTC. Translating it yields CASSLAVSGPYEQYF.

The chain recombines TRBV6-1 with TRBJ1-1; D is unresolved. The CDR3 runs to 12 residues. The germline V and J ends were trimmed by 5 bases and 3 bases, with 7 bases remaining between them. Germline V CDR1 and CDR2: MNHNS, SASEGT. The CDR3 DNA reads TGTGCCAGCAGTCGGAGTGACACTGAAGCTTTCTTT. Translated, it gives CASSRSDTEAFF.

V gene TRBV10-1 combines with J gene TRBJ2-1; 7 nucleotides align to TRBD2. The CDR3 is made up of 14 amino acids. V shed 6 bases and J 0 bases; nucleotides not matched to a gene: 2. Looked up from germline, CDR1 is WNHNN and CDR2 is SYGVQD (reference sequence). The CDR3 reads CASSGGSSYNEQFF. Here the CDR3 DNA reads TGCGCCAGCAGCGGGGGGAGCTCCTACAATGAGCAGTTCTTC.

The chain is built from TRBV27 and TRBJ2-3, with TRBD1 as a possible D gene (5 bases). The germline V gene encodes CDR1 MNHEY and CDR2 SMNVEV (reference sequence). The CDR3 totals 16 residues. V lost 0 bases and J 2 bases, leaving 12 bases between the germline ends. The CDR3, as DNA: TGTGCCAGCAGTTTATCGAGAAGGGGTTACACAGATACGCAGTATTTT. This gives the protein CASSLSRRGYTDTQYF.

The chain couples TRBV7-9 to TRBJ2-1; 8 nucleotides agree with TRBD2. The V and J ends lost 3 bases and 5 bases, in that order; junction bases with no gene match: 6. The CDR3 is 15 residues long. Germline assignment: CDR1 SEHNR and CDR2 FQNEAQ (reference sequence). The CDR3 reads CASSFPSGHNNEQFF. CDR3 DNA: TGTGCCAGCAGCTTTCCTAGCGGGCACAACAATGAGCAGTTCTTC.

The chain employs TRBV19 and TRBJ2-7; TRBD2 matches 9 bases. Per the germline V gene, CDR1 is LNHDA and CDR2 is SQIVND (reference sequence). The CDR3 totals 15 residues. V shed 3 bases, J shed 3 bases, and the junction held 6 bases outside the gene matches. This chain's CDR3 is CASSIRASGIYEQYF. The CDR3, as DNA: TGTGCCAGTAGTATTAGGGCTAGCGGGATCTACGAGCAGTACTTC. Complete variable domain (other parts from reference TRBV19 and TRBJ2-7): DGGITQSPKYLFRKEGQNVTLSCEQNLNHDAMYWYRQDPGQGLRLIYYSQIVNDFQKGDIAEGYSVSREKKESFPLTVTSAQKNPTAFYLCASSIRASGIYEQYFGPGTRLTVT.

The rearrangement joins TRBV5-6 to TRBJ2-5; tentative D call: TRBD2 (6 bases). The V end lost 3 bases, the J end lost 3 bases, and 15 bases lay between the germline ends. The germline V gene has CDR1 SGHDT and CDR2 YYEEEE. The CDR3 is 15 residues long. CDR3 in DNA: TGTGCCAGCAGCTGGGGCGGGGTTCGGGAAGAGACCCAGTACTTC. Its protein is CASSWGGVREETQYF.

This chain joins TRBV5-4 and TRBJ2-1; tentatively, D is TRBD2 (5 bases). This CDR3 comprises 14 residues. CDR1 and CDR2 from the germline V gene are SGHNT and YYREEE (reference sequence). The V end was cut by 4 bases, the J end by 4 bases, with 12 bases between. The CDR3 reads CASSNLLVYNEQFF. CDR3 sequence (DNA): TGTGCCAGCAGCAACCTACTAGTGTACAATGAGCAGTTCTTC. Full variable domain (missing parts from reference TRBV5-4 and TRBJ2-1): ETGVTQSPTHLIKTRGQQVTLRCSSQSGHNTVSWYQQALGQGPQFIFQYYREEENGRGNFPPRFSGLQFPNYSSELNVNALELDDSALYLCASSNLLVYNEQFFGPGTRLTVL.

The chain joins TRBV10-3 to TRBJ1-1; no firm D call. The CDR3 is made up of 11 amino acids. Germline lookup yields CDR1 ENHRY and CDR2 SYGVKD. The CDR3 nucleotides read TGTGCGGCGCGGTACCGCCATGAAGCTTTCTTT. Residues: CAARYRHEAFF.

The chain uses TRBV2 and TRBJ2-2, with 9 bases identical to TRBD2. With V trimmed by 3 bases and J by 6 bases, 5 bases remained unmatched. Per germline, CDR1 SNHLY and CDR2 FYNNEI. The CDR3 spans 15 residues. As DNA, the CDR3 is TGTGCCAGCAGTGACGGGACTAGCTTGGCCGGGGAGCTGTTTTTT. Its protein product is CASSDGTSLAGELFF.

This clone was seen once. The CDR3 reads CASSSGGGKTEAFF. CDR3 DNA sequence: TGTGCCAGCAGCTCGGGGGGAGGGAAGACTGAAGCTTTCTTT. This chain joins TRBV11-1 and TRBJ1-1; D is perhaps TRBD1 (5 bases). Germline V gene sequence: CDR1 SGHAT, CDR2 FQDESV (reference sequence). The CDR3 runs 14 residues. V lost 4 bases to trimming and J lost 5 bases, with 14 bases between them.

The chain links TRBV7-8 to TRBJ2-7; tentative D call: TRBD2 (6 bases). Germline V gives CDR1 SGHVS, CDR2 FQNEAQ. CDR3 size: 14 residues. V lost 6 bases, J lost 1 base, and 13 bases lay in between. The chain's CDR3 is CASRPRELSYEQYF. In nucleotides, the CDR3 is TGTGCCAGCAGACCTCGGGAGCTGTCCTACGAGCAGTACTTC. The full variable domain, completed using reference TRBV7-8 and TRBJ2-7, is GAGVSQSPRYKVAKRGQDVALRCDPISGHVSLFWYQQALGQGPEFLTYFQNEAQLDKSGLPSDRFFAERPEGSVSTLKIQRTQQEDSAVYLCASRPRELSYEQYFGPGTRLTVT.

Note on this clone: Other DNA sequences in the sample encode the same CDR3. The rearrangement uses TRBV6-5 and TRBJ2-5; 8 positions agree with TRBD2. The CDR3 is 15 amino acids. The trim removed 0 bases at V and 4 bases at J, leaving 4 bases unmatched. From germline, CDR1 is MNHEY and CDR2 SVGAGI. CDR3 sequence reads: CASSYSSGVGETQYF. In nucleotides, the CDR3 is TGTGCCAGCAGTTACTCTAGCGGGGTGGGAGAGACCCAGTACTTC.

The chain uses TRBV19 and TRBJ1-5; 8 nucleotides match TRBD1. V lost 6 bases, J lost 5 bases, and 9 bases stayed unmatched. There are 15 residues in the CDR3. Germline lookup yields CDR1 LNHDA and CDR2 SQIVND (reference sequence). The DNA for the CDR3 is TGTGCCAGTAGCCCCGACAGGGGAGGACATCAGCCCCAGCATTTT. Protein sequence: CASSPDRGGHQPQHF.

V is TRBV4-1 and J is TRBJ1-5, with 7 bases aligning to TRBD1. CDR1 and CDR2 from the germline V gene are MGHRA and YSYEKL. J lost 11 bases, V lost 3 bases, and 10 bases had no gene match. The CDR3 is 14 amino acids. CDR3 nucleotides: TGCGCCAGCAGCCACCAGGGGCGTCAGGGGGCCCAGCATTTT. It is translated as CASSHQGRQGAQHF.

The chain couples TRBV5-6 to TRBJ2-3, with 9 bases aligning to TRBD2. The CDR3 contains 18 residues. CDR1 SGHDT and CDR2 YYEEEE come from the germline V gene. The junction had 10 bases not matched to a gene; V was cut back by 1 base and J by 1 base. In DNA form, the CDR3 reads TGTGCCAGCAGCTTGCCCCGGACTAGCGCTTCCCGCACAGATACGCAGTATTTT. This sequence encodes CASSLPRTSASRTDTQYF.

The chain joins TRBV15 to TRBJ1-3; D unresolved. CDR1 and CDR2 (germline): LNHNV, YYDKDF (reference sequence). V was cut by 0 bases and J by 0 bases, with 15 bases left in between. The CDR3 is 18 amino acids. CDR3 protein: CATSRDLIDVSSGNTIYF. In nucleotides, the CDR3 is TGTGCCACCAGCAGAGATTTAATAGATGTGAGCTCTGGAAACACCATATATTTT.

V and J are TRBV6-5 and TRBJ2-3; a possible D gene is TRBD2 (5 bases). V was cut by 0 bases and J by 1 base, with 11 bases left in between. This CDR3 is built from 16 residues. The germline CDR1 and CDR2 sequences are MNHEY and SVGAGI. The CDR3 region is CASSYSYFGGTDTQYF. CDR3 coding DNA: TGTGCCAGCAGTTACTCGTATTTCGGGGGCACAGATACGCAGTATTTT.